What follows describes a single T cell receptor beta chain. Patients with uncontrolled infections, other autoimmune diseases, pregnancy or lactation were excluded. It was RNA transcripts that yielded the amplified TCR beta CDR3 regions. The TCR CDR3 first-round RT-PCR relied on the HTBI primer set. TCRdb recomputed calls from the multiplex PCR reads with MiXCR, one row per CDR3 protein. This table holds about 200,000 distinct CDR3 sequences, roughly 17% found once. The CDR3 covers 13 residues. The germline CDR1 and CDR2 sequences are MNHNS and SASEGT. Trimming removed 7 bases from V and 2 bases from J, with 9 bases in between. This entry is derived from a study of T cells in Graves' hyperthyroidism and ophthalmopathy.

The chain couples TRBV6-1 to TRBJ1-3, with D uncertain. This TCR derives from a woman in her forties or fifties with Graves' hyperthyroidism. Sequencing was performed on blood. DNA of the CDR3: TGTGCCAGCATTCGGGTAACTGGAAACACCATATATTTT. The encoded protein is CASIRVTGNTIYF.